What follows are 18 T cell receptor beta chains derived from one specimen sequenced in a study of blood T cell repertoires in COVID-19. Assay used: immunoSEQ multiplex PCR; TCRdb lists only in-frame clones, some missing. The sample holds fewer than 200,000 clones, roughly four fifths seen once. The material sequenced was peripheral blood. These receptors were taken from a man aged 40-49 years who had recovered from COVID-19.

The rearrangement joins TRBV6-6 to TRBJ1-1; D perhaps matches TRBD1 (5 bases). The germline V and J ends were trimmed by 5 bases and 6 bases, with 10 bases remaining between them. Germline V gene sequence: CDR1 MNHNY, CDR2 SVGAGI (reference sequence). The CDR3 is 12 residues long. This chain's CDR3 is CASSGDSAEAFF. The CDR3 coding sequence is TGTGCCAGCAGTGGTGACAGCGCTGAAGCTTTCTTT.

This chain connects TRBV11-1 to TRBJ2-3; no definite D call. Trimming shortened V by 3 bases and J by 0 bases, and 7 bases separated the two germline ends. The CDR3 is made up of 14 amino acids. Germline V gene sequence: CDR1 SGHAT, CDR2 FQDESV (reference sequence). In DNA form, the CDR3 reads TGTGCCAGCAGCTTGGGCCGGAGCACAGATACGCAGTATTTT. The encoded protein is CASSLGRSTDTQYF.

The chain couples TRBV6-5 to TRBJ2-1, with D maybe TRBD2 (5 bases). The CDR3 loop spans 15 amino acids. Germline CDR1 MNHEY, CDR2 SVGAGI. The V end lost 2 bases, the J end lost 7 bases, and 15 bases lay between the germline ends. In nucleotides, the CDR3 is TGTGCCAGCAGTTACCTGGCCATCGGCGGGAATGAGCAGTTCTTC. Protein sequence: CASSYLAIGGNEQFF.

The chain has TRBV19 and TRBJ1-3; D gene unclear. The length of the CDR3 is 16 residues. V shed 3 bases and J shed 0 bases, with 12 bases lying between them. The germline CDR1 and CDR2 sequences are LNHDA and SQIVND (reference sequence). The CDR3 is CASSISPVSSGNTIYF. In nucleotides, the CDR3 is TGTGCCAGTAGTATCTCGCCGGTGAGCTCTGGAAACACCATATATTTT.

The CDR3 DNA reads as TGCGCCAGCAGCCAAGAAAGGGGTTCCTACGAGCAGTACTTC. It encodes CASSQERGSYEQYF. The chain couples TRBV4-3 to TRBJ2-7; D may be TRBD1 (5 bases). The CDR3 length is 14 residues. Trimming removed 0 bases from V and 1 base from J, with 7 bases in between. Per the germline V gene, CDR1 is LGHNA and CDR2 is YSLEER.

The gene calls are TRBV6-5 and TRBJ2-7; 11 bases map to TRBD2. The CDR3 spans 15 residues. V was pared by 6 bases and J by 7 bases, with 11 bases of the junction left unmatched. Germline loops: CDR1 MNHEY, CDR2 SVGAGI. The CDR3 region is CASRETSGAGGEQYF. The CDR3 DNA is TGTGCCAGCAGGGAGACTAGCGGGGCCGGAGGGGAGCAGTACTTC.

J is TRBJ2-7 and V is TRBV27, with D tentatively TRBD1 (6 bases). The germline V gene has CDR1 MNHEY and CDR2 SMNVEV (reference sequence). V was trimmed by 8 bases and J by 5 bases, leaving 13 bases between them. This CDR3 contains 12 residues. In DNA, the CDR3 is TGTGCCAGCTCTAGACAGGCCGACGAGCAGTACTTC. Its protein is CASSRQADEQYF.

V is TRBV6-5 and J is TRBJ2-7; 8 bases are shared with TRBD1. This CDR3 region has 14 residues. Germline CDR1 and CDR2: MNHEY and SVGAGI. The junction had 9 bases not matched to a gene; V was cut back by 7 bases and J by 4 bases. In DNA, the CDR3 is TGTGCCAGCACCGGGATTACAGGGGGATACGAGCAGTACTTC. Its protein product is CASTGITGGYEQYF.

This clone occurred once. The chain uses TRBV28 and TRBJ2-7; 7 bases are a match to TRBD1. Looked up from germline, CDR1 is MDHEN and CDR2 is SYDVKM. CDR3 length equals 14 residues. J gave up 5 bases and V 6 bases, and 10 bases lay outside the gene matches. In DNA, the CDR3 is TGTGCCAGCAGGCCTCGACAGGGACCAAACGAGCAGTACTTC. Translated, it gives CASRPRQGPNEQYF.

V gene TRBV6-6 combines with J gene TRBJ1-2, with D tentatively TRBD1 (6 bases). This CDR3 is built from 12 residues. Per germline, CDR1 MNHNY and CDR2 SVGAGI (reference sequence). V was clipped by 2 bases and J by 6 bases, with 7 bases between them. CDR3 residues: CASSYRTDGYTF. In DNA, the CDR3 is TGTGCCAGCAGTTACAGGACAGATGGCTACACCTTC.

This clone was seen a single time. This rearrangement joins TRBV4-3 to TRBJ2-7, with D possibly matching TRBD1 (5 bases). V was shortened by 4 bases and J by 0 bases, with 19 bases between the two germline ends. The germline V gene has CDR1 LGHNA and CDR2 YSLEER. This CDR3 contains 17 residues. The CDR3 loop reads CASSRSYDSTYSYEQYF. CDR3 DNA: TGCGCCAGCAGCCGGAGTTACGACAGCACCTACTCCTACGAGCAGTACTTC.

The chain carries TRBV7-2 and TRBJ2-1, with TRBD2 identical over 9 bases. The CDR3 length is 15 residues. With 5 bases clipped from V and 4 bases from J, the junction kept 6 bases outside the gene matches. CDR1 is SGHTA and CDR2 is FQGNSA in the germline V gene. The CDR3, as DNA: TGTGCCAGCAGCCGGACGGGACTAGCTTACAATGAGCAGTTCTTC. This encodes CASSRTGLAYNEQFF.

The rearrangement joins TRBV10-3 to TRBJ2-7; TRBD2 matches at 7 bases. The CDR3 contains 13 residues. Germline trimming cut 8 bases from V and 7 bases from J; bases unmatched to any gene: 11. CDR1 and CDR2 from the germline V gene are ENHRY and SYGVKD. The CDR3 DNA follows: TGTGCCATCCCCCCCCCAGCTAGCGGAGAGCAGTACTTC. This translates into CAIPPPASGEQYF.

V gene TRBV4-1 combines with J gene TRBJ2-7; 10 bases match TRBD2. After removal of 1 base from V and 4 bases from J, the junction contained 7 bases not matched to a gene. Germline V gene lookup returns CDR1 MGHRA and CDR2 YSYEKL. The CDR3 totals 16 residues. The CDR3 protein is CASSQARASGGYEQYF. The CDR3 coding sequence is TGCGCCAGCAGCCAAGCTAGGGCTAGCGGGGGTTACGAGCAGTACTTC.

The CDR3 loop reads CASSRAQRDTQYF. The CDR3 nucleotides are TGTGCCAGCAGCCGCGCGCAGCGAGATACGCAGTATTTT. This rearrangement joins TRBV7-2 to TRBJ2-3; no firm D call. Trimming removed 5 bases at V and 5 bases at J, with 11 bases between. The germline gives CDR1 SGHTA, CDR2 FQGNSA. The CDR3 totals 13 residues.

The V call is TRBV30, the J call TRBJ1-2; 8 bases are a match to TRBD1. Germline V gives CDR1 GTSNPN, CDR2 SVGIG (reference sequence). V lost 0 bases, J lost 7 bases, and 7 bases stayed unmatched. CDR3 length: 14 residues. The CDR3 sequence is CAWSVGTGTAGYTF. DNA for the CDR3: TGTGCCTGGAGTGTAGGGACAGGCACCGCTGGCTACACCTTC.

The rearrangement uses TRBV5-1 and TRBJ2-7, with 11 bases identical to TRBD1. V trimming: 4 bases; J trimming: 3 bases; junction bases outside the gene matches: 3. The CDR3 spans 14 residues. Germline values: CDR1 SGHRS, CDR2 YFSETQ. CDR3 coding DNA: TGCGCCAGCAGCCCCGGGACAGGGGGCTACGAGCAGTACTTC. Translating it yields CASSPGTGGYEQYF.

This clone was seen only once. This chain joins TRBV11-2 and TRBJ2-1; 10 bases match TRBD2. The CDR3 loop spans 18 amino acids. Germline V gives CDR1 SGHAT, CDR2 FQNNGV. Trimming removed 3 bases from V and 6 bases from J; junction bases left unmatched: 14. The CDR3 loop is CASSFGPPGLATANEQFF. The DNA for the CDR3 is TGTGCCAGCAGCTTCGGCCCCCCGGGACTAGCGACGGCCAATGAGCAGTTCTTC.